A single sample is the source of the 19 T cell receptor beta chains below, sequenced in a study of T cell repertoires in aging, cancer and after chemotherapy. A mixed TRB-A/B primer pool amplified rearranged TRB by multiplex touch-down PCR. MiXCR was run by TCRdb on the multiplex PCR reads, yielding one entry per CDR3 protein. The sample contains 2,000 or so distinct CDR3 sequences, around two thirds of which appear only once. The template was genomic DNA from peripheral blood, not RNA. The sample taken for sequencing was blood. All receptors derive from a human donor with a solid tumor.

This chain links TRBV29-1 with TRBJ2-3; TRBD2 is a possible D gene (6 bases). CDR1 is SQVTM and CDR2 is ANQGSEA in the germline V gene. Trimming cost V 4 bases and J 1 base, with 15 bases left between them. The length of the CDR3 is 15 residues. The CDR3 coding sequence is TGCAGCGTTGTCATGGGGGGAGGTGGCACAGATACGCAGTATTTT. This encodes CSVVMGGGGTDTQYF.

The rearrangement joins TRBV11-2 to TRBJ2-7, with 7 nucleotides matching TRBD1. V trimming: 5 bases; J trimming: 4 bases; junction bases outside the gene matches: 5. Germline V gene sequence: CDR1 SGHAT, CDR2 FQNNGV. This CDR3 spans 13 amino acids. The CDR3 reads CASSLGQSYEQYF. CDR3 DNA: TGTGCCAGCAGCCTGGGACAGTCTTACGAGCAGTACTTC.

The chain links TRBV20-1 to TRBJ2-7; D remains ambiguous. This CDR3 contains 15 residues. Germline values: CDR1 DFQATT, CDR2 SNEGSKA (reference sequence). The germline V and J ends were trimmed by 0 bases and 2 bases, with 14 bases remaining between them. The CDR3, as DNA: TGCAGTGCTAGAGATCCCTCTGGCCTCGCCTACGAGCAGTACTTC. Translating gives CSARDPSGLAYEQYF.

The sample holds one count of this clonotype. The J gene is TRBJ2-1, the V gene TRBV12-3 or TRBV12-4, with unresolved D. CDR3 length: 14 amino acids. Trimming cost V 3 bases and J 6 bases, with 12 bases left between them. Here the CDR3 reads CASSFRGSLNEQFF. The CDR3 DNA reads as TGTGCCAGCAGTTTTAGAGGATCCCTCAATGAGCAGTTCTTC.

V gene TRBV7-2 combines with J gene TRBJ2-3; D not resolved. Germline V gene sequence: CDR1 SGHTA, CDR2 FQGNSA. V lost 1 base and J lost 6, with 5 bases in between. This CDR3 spans 12 amino acids. CDR3 region: CASSLVRDTQYF. DNA for the CDR3: TGTGCCAGCAGCTTAGTTCGCGATACGCAGTATTTT.

CDR3 protein: CASSYTGFRTDTQYF. The DNA for the CDR3 is TGTGCCAGCAGTTACACAGGGTTCCGCACAGATACGCAGTATTTT. The chain combines TRBV6-5 with TRBJ2-3, with D perhaps TRBD1 (6 bases). With 2 bases removed from V and 1 base from J, the gap between germline ends came to 10 bases. CDR1 MNHEY and CDR2 SVGAGI come from the germline V gene. The length of the CDR3 is 15 residues.

The V gene is TRBV29-1, the J gene TRBJ1-1; perhaps TRBD1 as D (6 bases). CDR1 and CDR2 from the germline V gene are SQVTM and ANQGSEA. V lost 8 bases, J lost 2 bases, and 12 bases lay in between. The CDR3 contains 12 residues. Written as DNA, the CDR3 is TGCAGCACCCGGACAGTCAACACTGAAGCTTTCTTT. This codes for CSTRTVNTEAFF. The variable domain in full, completed from reference TRBV29-1 and TRBJ1-1, reads SAVISQKPSRDICQRGTSLTIQCQVDSQVTMMFWYRQQPGQSLTLIATANQGSEATYESGFVIDKFPISRPNLTFSTLTVSNMSPEDSSIYLCSTRTVNTEAFFGQGTRLTVV.

This clonotype was counted only a few times. The chain employs TRBV20-1 and TRBJ2-7; TRBD2 agrees at 8 bases. CDR3 size: 17 residues. Trimming took 1 base from V and 4 from J; bases not matched to a gene: 15. CDR1 DFQATT and CDR2 SNEGSKA come from the germline V gene (reference sequence). CDR3 DNA sequence: TGCAGTGCTAGAGGGGTGTCACCCGGGGGGGGTTCTTACGAGCAGTACTTC. This codes for CSARGVSPGGGSYEQYF.

This clonotype rates as large. The genes are TRBV7-2 and TRBJ2-3, with 8 bases fitting TRBD2. With V trimmed by 1 base and J by 1 base, 1 base remained unmatched. The CDR3 is 15 residues long. Germline-derived CDR1 and CDR2 are SGHTA and FQGNSA. The CDR3 DNA reads as TGTGCCAGCAGCTTAGATAGCGGGGGCACAGATACGCAGTATTTT. Translation gives CASSLDSGGTDTQYF.

J is TRBJ1-1 and V is TRBV29-1; 7 nucleotides align to TRBD1. V lost 4 bases to trimming and J lost 5 bases; unmatched junction nucleotides: 10. CDR1 and CDR2 (germline): SQVTM, ANQGSEA. CDR3 size: 14 residues. This chain's CDR3 is CSVGVGTEFTEAFF. CDR3 DNA sequence: TGCAGCGTTGGGGTCGGGACAGAGTTTACTGAAGCTTTCTTT.

The chain links TRBV21-1 to TRBJ1-5; whether TRBD1, the table's D call, matches the DNA was not checked. TRBV21-1 represents a pseudogene. The CDR3 totals 15 residues. CDR3 amino acids: CASSDPGVSNQPQHF. CDR3 bases: TGTGCCAGCAGCGACCCGGGTGTCAGCAATCAGCCCCAGCATTTT.

The chain uses TRBV12-3 or TRBV12-4 and TRBJ2-7; possibly TRBD1 for D (5 bases). The CDR3 sequence is 13 residues long. Trimming took off 4 bases at V and 2 bases at J, with 9 bases between the two ends. The CDR3 is CASSSTVAYEQYF. The CDR3 DNA is TGTGCCAGCAGTTCGACAGTAGCCTACGAGCAGTACTTC.

This clonotype was detected only once. The V call is TRBV7-9, the J call TRBJ2-5; D gene uncertain. Looked up from germline, CDR1 is SEHNR and CDR2 is FQNEAQ (reference sequence). V dropped 5 bases and J dropped 0 bases, with 13 bases sitting between them. This CDR3 has 15 residues. The CDR3 spells CASSPPGKYQETQYF. DNA of the CDR3: TGTGCCAGCAGCCCCCCGGGCAAGTACCAAGAGACCCAGTACTTC.

The CDR3 region is CASSIRGLGYTGELFF. The DNA for the CDR3 is TGTGCCAGTAGTATCAGAGGTCTCGGGTACACCGGGGAGCTGTTTTTT. V is TRBV19 and J is TRBJ2-2, with unresolved D. The CDR3 covers 16 residues. V was trimmed by 3 bases and J by 3 bases, leaving 14 bases between them. Germline-derived CDR1 and CDR2 are LNHDA and SQIVND (reference sequence).

This rearrangement joins TRBV13 to TRBJ2-1; D unresolved. The V and J ends lost 5 bases and 9 bases respectively, with 17 bases between them. Per germline, CDR1 PRHDT and CDR2 FYEKMQ (reference sequence). This CDR3 spans 14 amino acids. CDR3 loop: CASSPRQHSSEQFF. The CDR3 DNA sequence: TGTGCCAGCAGCCCTCGGCAGCATAGTAGTGAGCAGTTCTTC.

The CDR3 bases are TGTGCCAGCAGCCAAGGGGCGGGCGCGGCCTTTTACAATGAGCAGTTCTTC. This translates into CASSQGAGAAFYNEQFF. The chain couples TRBV6-5 to TRBJ2-1; D tentatively fits TRBD1 or TRBD2 (5 bases each). V lost 6 bases to trimming and J lost 4 bases, with 22 bases between them. The V gene's germline CDR1 is MNHEY and CDR2 SVGAGI. CDR3 size: 17 residues.

The V and J genes are TRBV20-1 and TRBJ1-6; maybe TRBD1 (5 bases). V lost 5 bases and J 8 bases, leaving 10 bases between the germline ends. Per germline, CDR1 DFQATT and CDR2 SNEGSKA (reference sequence). This CDR3 comprises 12 residues. This chain's CDR3 is CSAVTGDSPLHF. CDR3 coding DNA: TGCAGTGCTGTAACAGGAGATTCACCCCTCCACTTT.

This clonotype was observed a single time. The V gene is TRBV27, the J gene TRBJ1-1, with unresolved D. Germline CDR1 MNHEY, CDR2 SMNVEV (reference sequence). Trimming removed 6 bases from V and 3 bases from J, with 17 bases in between. CDR3 length: 15 amino acids. The CDR3 DNA follows: TGTGCCAGCAGCTCCCCCCGTGGTACGTACACTGAAGCTTTCTTT. Its protein product is CASSSPRGTYTEAFF.

This chain joins TRBV19 and TRBJ1-1; D call uncertain. The ends were cut back, 3 bases at V and 4 bases at J, with 9 bases in the middle. The CDR3 covers 13 residues. Germline values: CDR1 LNHDA, CDR2 SQIVND (reference sequence). The CDR3 DNA is TGTGCCAGTAGTATGAACCGGGGCACTGAAGCTTTCTTT. This translates into CASSMNRGTEAFF.